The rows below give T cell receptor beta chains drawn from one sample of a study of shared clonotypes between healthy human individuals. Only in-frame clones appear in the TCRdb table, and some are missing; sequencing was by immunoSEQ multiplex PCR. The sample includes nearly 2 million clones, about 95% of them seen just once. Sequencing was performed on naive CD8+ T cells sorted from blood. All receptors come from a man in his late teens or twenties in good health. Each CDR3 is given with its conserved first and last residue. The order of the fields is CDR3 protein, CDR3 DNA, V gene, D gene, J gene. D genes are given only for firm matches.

CASSLLGQVNTGELFF TGTGCCAGCAGCTTACTCGGACAGGTGAACACCGGGGAGCTGTTTTTT TRBV7-8 TRBD1 TRBJ2-2
CASSQPRTGGSYEQCF TGCGCCAGCAGCCAACCGCGGACAGGGGGCTCATACGAGCAGTGCTTC TRBV4-1 TRBD1 TRBJ2-7
CASSLVTQGPYEQYF TGTGCCAGCAGCTTGGTAACACAGGGTCCCTACGAGCAGTACTTC TRBV5-6 NA TRBJ2-7
CASSVAGESYEQYF TGTGCCAGCAGTGTCGCGGGAGAGTCCTACGAGCAGTACTTC TRBV25-1 TRBD2 TRBJ2-7
CASSIDGQESYLETQYF TGTGCCAGTAGCATCGACGGACAGGAGAGCTACCTGGAGACCCAGTACTTC TRBV19 TRBD1 TRBJ2-5
CSVGPLGSQGYTF TGCAGCGTCGGTCCTCTAGGGTCCCAGGGCTACACCTTC TRBV29-1 NA TRBJ1-2
CASSQDGSGSYGYTF TGCGCCAGCAGCCAAGATGGTTCAGGGAGCTATGGCTACACCTTC TRBV4-1 NA TRBJ1-2
CASSPRGDRGLDTIYF TGTGCCAGCAGCCCCAGGGGGGACAGGGGCCTCGACACCATATATTTT TRBV7-9 TRBD1 TRBJ1-3
CASSKLPGQGVGGDQPQHF TGTGCCAGCAGTAAACTACCGGGACAGGGTGTCGGGGGAGATCAGCCCCAGCATTTT TRBV28 TRBD1 TRBJ1-5
CASTPQSSYNEQFF TGTGCCAGCACCCCCCAGTCCTCCTACAATGAGCAGTTCTTC TRBV28 NA TRBJ2-1
CASSPGSYEQYF TGTGCCAGCAGCCCGGGCTCCTACGAGCAGTACTTC TRBV7-9 NA TRBJ2-7
CASSESDSHTQYF TGCGCCAGCAGTGAGTCGGACAGTCATACGCAGTATTTT TRBV10-1 NA TRBJ2-3
CASSDSETGRRNQPQHF TGTGCCAGCAGTGACTCGGAGACAGGGCGCCGCAATCAGCCCCAGCATTTT TRBV6-4 TRBD1 TRBJ1-5
CASSEDTRSFF TGTGCCAGCAGCGAGGACACCCGATCGTTCTTC TRBV28 NA TRBJ2-1
CASSLGGPGYTF TGTGCCAGCAGCTTAGGAGGACCTGGCTACACCTTC TRBV11-2 NA TRBJ1-2
CASSSGGSGELFF TGTGCCAGCAGTTCCGGGGGTTCCGGGGAGCTGTTTTTT TRBV6-6 NA TRBJ2-2
CASSLGVGADTQYF TGTGCCAGCAGCTTAGGGGTAGGGGCAGATACGCAGTATTTT TRBV7-8 NA TRBJ2-3